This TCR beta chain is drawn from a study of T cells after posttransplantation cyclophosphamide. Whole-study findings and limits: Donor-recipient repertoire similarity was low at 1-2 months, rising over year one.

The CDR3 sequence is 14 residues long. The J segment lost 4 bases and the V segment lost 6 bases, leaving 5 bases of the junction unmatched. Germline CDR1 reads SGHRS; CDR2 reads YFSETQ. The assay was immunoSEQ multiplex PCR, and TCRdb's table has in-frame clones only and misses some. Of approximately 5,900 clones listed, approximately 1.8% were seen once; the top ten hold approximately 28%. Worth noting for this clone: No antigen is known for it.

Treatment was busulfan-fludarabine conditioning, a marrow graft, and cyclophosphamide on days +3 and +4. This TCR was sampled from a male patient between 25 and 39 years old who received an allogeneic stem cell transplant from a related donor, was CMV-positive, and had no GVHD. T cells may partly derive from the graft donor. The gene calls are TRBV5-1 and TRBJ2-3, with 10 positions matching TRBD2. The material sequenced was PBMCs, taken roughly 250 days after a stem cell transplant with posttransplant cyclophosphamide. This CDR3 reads CASNLGTSADTQYF. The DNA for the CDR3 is TGCGCCAGCAATCTTGGGACTAGCGCAGATACGCAGTATTTT.